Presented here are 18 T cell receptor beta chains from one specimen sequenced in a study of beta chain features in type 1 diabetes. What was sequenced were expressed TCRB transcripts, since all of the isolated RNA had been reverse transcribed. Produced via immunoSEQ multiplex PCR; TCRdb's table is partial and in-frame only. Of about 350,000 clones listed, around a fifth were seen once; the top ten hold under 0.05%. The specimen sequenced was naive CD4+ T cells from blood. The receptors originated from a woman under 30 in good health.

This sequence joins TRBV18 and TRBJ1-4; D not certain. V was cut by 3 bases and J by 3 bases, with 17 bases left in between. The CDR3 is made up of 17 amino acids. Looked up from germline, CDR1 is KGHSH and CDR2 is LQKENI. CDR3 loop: CASSPNTFSDANEKLFF. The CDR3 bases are TGTGCCAGCTCACCCAACACATTCTCAGATGCTAATGAAAAACTGTTTTTT.

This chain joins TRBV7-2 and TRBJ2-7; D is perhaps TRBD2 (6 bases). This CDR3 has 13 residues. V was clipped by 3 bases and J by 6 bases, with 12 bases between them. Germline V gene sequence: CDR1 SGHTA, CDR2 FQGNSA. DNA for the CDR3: TGTGCCAGCAGCTTGGGCGGGGTAGGCGAGCAGTACTTC. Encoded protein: CASSLGGVGEQYF.

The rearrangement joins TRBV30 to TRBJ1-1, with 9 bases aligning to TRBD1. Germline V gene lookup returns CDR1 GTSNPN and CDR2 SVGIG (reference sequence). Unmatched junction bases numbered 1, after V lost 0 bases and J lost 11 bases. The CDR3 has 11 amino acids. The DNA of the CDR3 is TGTGCCTGGAGTGTACAGGGGGCGGCTTTCTTT. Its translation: CAWSVQGAAFF.

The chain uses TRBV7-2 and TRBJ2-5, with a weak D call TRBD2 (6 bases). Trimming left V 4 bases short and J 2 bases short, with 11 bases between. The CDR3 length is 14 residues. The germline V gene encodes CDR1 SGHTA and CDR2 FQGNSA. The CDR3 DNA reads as TGTGCCAGCAGCTCTCCGGGACTTCAAGAGACCCAGTACTTC. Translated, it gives CASSSPGLQETQYF.

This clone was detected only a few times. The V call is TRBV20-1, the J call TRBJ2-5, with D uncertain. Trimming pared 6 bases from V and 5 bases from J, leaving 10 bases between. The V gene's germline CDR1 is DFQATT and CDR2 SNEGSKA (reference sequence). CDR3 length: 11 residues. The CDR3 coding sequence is TGCAGTGCCCACGCCGGGGAGACCCAGTACTTC. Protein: CSAHAGETQYF.

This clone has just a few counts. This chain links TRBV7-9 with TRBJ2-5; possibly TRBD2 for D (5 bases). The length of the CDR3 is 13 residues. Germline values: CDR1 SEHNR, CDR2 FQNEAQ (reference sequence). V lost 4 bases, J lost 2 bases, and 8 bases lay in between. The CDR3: CASSWTVQETQYF. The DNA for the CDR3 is TGTGCCAGCAGCTGGACTGTACAAGAGACCCAGTACTTC.

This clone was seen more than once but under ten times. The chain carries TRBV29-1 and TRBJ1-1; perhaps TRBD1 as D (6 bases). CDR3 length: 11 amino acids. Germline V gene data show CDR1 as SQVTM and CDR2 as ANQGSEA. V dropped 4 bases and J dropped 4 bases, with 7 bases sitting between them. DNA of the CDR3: TGCAGCGTTGGAGGGGGCACTGAAGCTTTCTTT. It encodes CSVGGGTEAFF.

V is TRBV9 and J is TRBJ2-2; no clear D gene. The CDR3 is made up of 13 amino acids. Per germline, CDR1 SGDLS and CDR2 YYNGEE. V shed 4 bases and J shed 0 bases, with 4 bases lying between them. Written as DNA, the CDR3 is TGTGCCAGCAGCCTTACGAACACCGGGGAGCTGTTTTTT. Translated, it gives CASSLTNTGELFF.

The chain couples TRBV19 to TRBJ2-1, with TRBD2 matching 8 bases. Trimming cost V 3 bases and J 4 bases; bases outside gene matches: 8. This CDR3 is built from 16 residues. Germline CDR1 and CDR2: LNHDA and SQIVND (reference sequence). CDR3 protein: CASSIESSGSYNEQFF. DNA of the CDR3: TGTGCCAGTAGTATCGAGTCCAGCGGGAGTTACAATGAGCAGTTCTTC.

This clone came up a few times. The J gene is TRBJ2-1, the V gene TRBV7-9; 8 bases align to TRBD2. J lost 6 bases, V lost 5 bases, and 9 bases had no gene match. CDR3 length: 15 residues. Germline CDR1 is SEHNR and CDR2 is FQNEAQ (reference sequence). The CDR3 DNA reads TGTGCCAGCAGCCCCCCGGGACTAGTAGGCAATGAGCAGTTCTTC. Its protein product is CASSPPGLVGNEQFF.

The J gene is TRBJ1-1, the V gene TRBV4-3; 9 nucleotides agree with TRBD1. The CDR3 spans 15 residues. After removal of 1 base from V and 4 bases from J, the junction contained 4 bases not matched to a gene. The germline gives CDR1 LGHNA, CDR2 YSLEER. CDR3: CASSQGLQGATEAFF. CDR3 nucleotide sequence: TGCGCCAGCAGCCAAGGACTACAGGGGGCCACTGAAGCTTTCTTT.

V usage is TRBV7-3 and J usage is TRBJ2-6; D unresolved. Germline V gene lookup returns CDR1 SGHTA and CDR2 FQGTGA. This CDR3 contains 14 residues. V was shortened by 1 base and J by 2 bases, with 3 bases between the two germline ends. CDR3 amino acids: CASSLIAGANVLTF. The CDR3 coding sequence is TGTGCCAGCAGCTTAATCGCTGGGGCCAACGTCCTGACTTTC.

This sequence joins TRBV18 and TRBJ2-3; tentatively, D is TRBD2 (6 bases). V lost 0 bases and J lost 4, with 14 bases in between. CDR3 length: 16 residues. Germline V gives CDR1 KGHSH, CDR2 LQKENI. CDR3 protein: CASSPPIGRGADTQYF. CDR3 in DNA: TGTGCCAGCTCACCACCGATCGGGCGGGGCGCAGATACGCAGTATTTT.

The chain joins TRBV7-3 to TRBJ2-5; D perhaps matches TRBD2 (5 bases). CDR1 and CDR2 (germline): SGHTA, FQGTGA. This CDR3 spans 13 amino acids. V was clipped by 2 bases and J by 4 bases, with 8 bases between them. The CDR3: CASSLGRGETQYF. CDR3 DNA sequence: TGTGCCAGCAGCTTAGGACGGGGAGAGACCCAGTACTTC.

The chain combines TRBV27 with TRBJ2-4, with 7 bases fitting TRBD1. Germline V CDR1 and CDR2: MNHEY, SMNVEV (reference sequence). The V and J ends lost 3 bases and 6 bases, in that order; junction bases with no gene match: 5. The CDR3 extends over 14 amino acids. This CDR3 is CASSLSTGRNIQYF. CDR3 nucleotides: TGTGCCAGCAGTTTGTCGACAGGGCGAAACATTCAGTACTTC.

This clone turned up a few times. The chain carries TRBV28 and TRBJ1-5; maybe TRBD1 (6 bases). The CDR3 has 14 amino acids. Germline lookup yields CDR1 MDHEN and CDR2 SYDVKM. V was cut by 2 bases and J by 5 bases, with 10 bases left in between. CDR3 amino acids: CASSLGGAHQPQHF. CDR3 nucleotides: TGTGCCAGCAGTTTAGGGGGGGCCCATCAGCCCCAGCATTTT.

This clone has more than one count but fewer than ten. This CDR3 reads CASSATSLRGGSYEQYF. As DNA, the CDR3 is TGTGCCAGCAGCGCGACTTCGTTGCGGGGGGGCTCCTACGAGCAGTACTTC. The chain employs TRBV7-2 and TRBJ2-7; TRBD2 agrees at 9 bases. V gave up 5 bases and J gave up 0 bases; unmatched junction bases: 11. This CDR3 contains 17 residues. Germline V gene lookup returns CDR1 SGHTA and CDR2 FQGNSA.

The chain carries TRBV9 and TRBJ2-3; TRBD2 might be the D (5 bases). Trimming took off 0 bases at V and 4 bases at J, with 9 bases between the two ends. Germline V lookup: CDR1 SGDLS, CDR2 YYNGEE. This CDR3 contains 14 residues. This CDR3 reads CASSVVSESDTQYF. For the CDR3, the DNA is TGTGCCAGCAGCGTAGTTAGCGAATCAGATACGCAGTATTTT. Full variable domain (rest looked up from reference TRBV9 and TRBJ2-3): DSGVTQTPKHLITATGQRVTLRCSPRSGDLSVYWYQQSLDQGLQFLIQYYNGEERAKGNILERFSAQQFPDLHSELNLSSLELGDSALYFCASSVVSESDTQYFGPGTRLTVL.